The next 16 T cell receptor beta chains were all read from a single sample in a study of T cells in tuberculosis. Profiled with immunoSEQ multiplex PCR; TCRdb holds only in-frame clones, not every one. The repertoire holds tens of thousands of clones, with approximately 90% as singletons. As for time point: new active TB diagnosis, blood taken before or within 7 days of starting treatment. Sequencing was performed on PBMCs, taken at tuberculosis diagnosis. The receptor source for this set is an adult with tuberculosis.

V is TRBV18 and J is TRBJ1-2; TRBD1 agrees at 7 bases. V shed 2 bases, J shed 6 bases, and the junction held 9 bases outside the gene matches. There are 15 residues in the CDR3. Germline V lookup: CDR1 KGHSH, CDR2 LQKENI. The CDR3 here is CASSPWQGGEDGYTF. CDR3 nucleotide sequence: TGTGCCAGCTCACCATGGCAGGGGGGAGAGGATGGCTACACCTTC.

The chain has TRBV28 and TRBJ1-5, with TRBD1 matching over 9 bases. CDR1 is MDHEN and CDR2 is SYDVKM in the germline V gene. This CDR3 is built from 18 residues. Germline trimming cut 1 base from V and 3 bases from J; bases unmatched to any gene: 10. The CDR3 spells CASSLYPPGQGYNQPQHF. CDR3 nucleotides: TGTGCCAGCAGTTTATACCCGCCGGGACAGGGTTACAATCAGCCCCAGCATTTT.

The chain employs TRBV5-1 and TRBJ1-4; 9 positions match TRBD1. The CDR3 has 13 residues. Germline CDR1 SGHRS, CDR2 YFSETQ. With 3 bases clipped from V and 7 bases from J, the junction kept 1 base outside the gene matches. The CDR3 protein is CASSSGQGEKLFF. The CDR3 coding sequence is TGCGCCAGCAGCTCGGGACAGGGTGAAAAACTGTTTTTT.

The CDR3: CASSESLGATNEKLFF. In DNA form, the CDR3 reads TGTGCCAGCAGTGAATCTTTGGGAGCAACTAATGAAAAACTGTTTTTT. The chain couples TRBV25-1 to TRBJ1-4; D remains ambiguous. Germline assignment: CDR1 MGHDK and CDR2 SYGVNS. This CDR3 region has 16 residues. Between the trimmed V and J ends, which lost 1 base and 0 bases, there was a span of 9 bases.

V gene TRBV11-2 combines with J gene TRBJ2-3; D may be TRBD2 (5 bases). The CDR3 is 13 residues long. V lost 3 bases and J lost 2, with 6 bases in between. Germline CDR1 reads SGHAT; CDR2 reads FQNNGV. Here the CDR3 DNA reads TGTGCCAGCAGCTTGCGGGTCACAGATACGCAGTATTTT. Encoded protein: CASSLRVTDTQYF.

The CDR3 coding sequence is TGTGCCAGCAGCTTGGGACGGTCGGGGGGGCGTGACATTCAGTACTTC. It specifies CASSLGRSGGRDIQYF. The chain carries TRBV5-4 and TRBJ2-4; 8 nucleotides match TRBD2. Germline lookup yields CDR1 SGHNT and CDR2 YYREEE (reference sequence). V dropped 0 bases and J dropped 8; count of bases not matched to a gene: 10. CDR3 size: 16 residues. Full variable domain (outside the CDR3, taken from reference TRBV5-4 and TRBJ2-4): ETGVTQSPTHLIKTRGQQVTLRCSSQSGHNTVSWYQQALGQGPQFIFQYYREEENGRGNFPPRFSGLQFPNYSSELNVNALELDDSALYLCASSLGRSGGRDIQYFGAGTRLSVL.

The chain has TRBV6-5 and TRBJ2-1; TRBD2 matches at 8 bases. Germline V gene lookup returns CDR1 MNHEY and CDR2 SVGAGI. The CDR3 runs to 14 residues. The V gene end was trimmed by 6 bases and the J gene end by 3 bases; junction bases not matched to a gene: 4. The CDR3: CASSGTRGYNEQFF. The CDR3 DNA reads TGTGCCAGCAGCGGGACTAGGGGCTACAATGAGCAGTTCTTC.

The chain employs TRBV9 and TRBJ2-1; tentatively, D is TRBD2 (9 bases). The germline gives CDR1 SGDLS, CDR2 YYNGEE. The V and J ends lost 3 bases and 4 bases respectively, with 26 bases between them. The CDR3 spans 19 residues. As DNA, the CDR3 is TGTGCCAGCAGCGGACAGGGGAGTAGCGGGGGAGGTTTTTACAATGAGCAGTTCTTC. This sequence encodes CASSGQGSSGGGFYNEQFF.

V is TRBV6-5 and J is TRBJ1-3; 9 bases fit TRBD1. With 5 bases clipped from V and 2 bases from J, the junction kept 1 base outside the gene matches. The CDR3 is made up of 14 amino acids. The V gene's germline CDR1 is MNHEY and CDR2 SVGAGI. The CDR3 coding sequence is TGTGCCAGCAGTGGGACAGGGACTGGAAACACCATATATTTT. Its protein is CASSGTGTGNTIYF.

The V and J genes are TRBV10-1 and TRBJ1-6; TRBD1 matches 9 bases. The CDR3 totals 15 residues. Germline CDR1 WNHNN, CDR2 SYGVQD (reference sequence). V was clipped by 2 bases and J by 6 bases; unmatched bases: 2. CDR3 residues: CASSEGTGRNSPLHF. In DNA, the CDR3 is TGCGCCAGCAGTGAGGGGACAGGGCGTAATTCACCCCTCCACTTT.

V gene TRBV19 combines with J gene TRBJ1-2; no clear D gene. The CDR3 spans 13 residues. The V end lost 7 bases, the J end lost 6 bases, and 15 bases lay between the germline ends. The germline gives CDR1 LNHDA, CDR2 SQIVND (reference sequence). The CDR3 region has the DNA TGTGCCAGTACCCAAGGTGGCGGCAATGGCTACACCTTC. This codes for CASTQGGGNGYTF.

The chain employs TRBV5-1 and TRBJ1-3, with D unresolved. There are 15 residues in the CDR3. V lost 3 bases to trimming and J lost 3 bases, with 13 bases between them. The germline CDR1 and CDR2 sequences are SGHRS and YFSETQ. For the CDR3, the DNA is TGCGCCAGCAGCTCGTCCGGGATAGATGGAAACACCATATATTTT. Translating gives CASSSSGIDGNTIYF.

This rearrangement joins TRBV15 to TRBJ2-7; TRBD1 matches at 11 bases. The CDR3 sequence is 17 residues long. Germline trimming cut 0 bases from V and 2 bases from J; bases unmatched to any gene: 6. Germline V gene data show CDR1 as LNHNV and CDR2 as YYDKDF (reference sequence). CDR3 loop: CATSRDLRGQGAYEQYF. DNA for the CDR3: TGTGCCACCAGCAGAGATCTCAGGGGACAGGGGGCCTACGAGCAGTACTTC.

The V gene is TRBV18, the J gene TRBJ1-5; 10 nucleotides line up with TRBD1. The CDR3 is 15 amino acids. V shed 3 bases, J shed 5 bases, and the junction held 4 bases outside the gene matches. Germline V lookup: CDR1 KGHSH, CDR2 LQKENI. In DNA form, the CDR3 reads TGTGCCAGCTCACCTGGGACAGGGGCGGATCAGCCCCAGCATTTT. Protein sequence: CASSPGTGADQPQHF.

The chain uses TRBV6-5 and TRBJ1-4; a weak D match, TRBD1 (6 bases). Trimming stripped 6 bases from V and 8 bases from J, with 16 bases between. The CDR3 spans 14 residues. Germline CDR1 MNHEY, CDR2 SVGAGI. CDR3 coding DNA: TGTGCCAGCAGACTTTTCCCCGGGACAGAAAAACTGTTTTTT. Residues: CASRLFPGTEKLFF.

The genes are TRBV11-1 and TRBJ2-2, with TRBD2 matching over 8 bases. The germline CDR1 and CDR2 sequences are SGHAT and FQDESV (reference sequence). The CDR3 loop spans 14 amino acids. Trimming took 5 bases from V and 7 from J; bases not matched to a gene: 6. The CDR3 DNA follows: TGTGCCAGCAGCCGCGGACTAGCAAGCGGGGAGCTGTTTTTT. This translates into CASSRGLASGELFF.